This T cell receptor (beta chain) was retrieved from a study of cytomegalovirus exposure and HLA in healthy donors. For the study at large: In terms of ancestry, the Caucasian-associated cluster contained 75% to 90% of the roughly 400 genotyped donors.

The PCR was carried out with 60 Vbeta primers and 13 Jbeta primers. In the authors' workflow: The count from a later analysis was tens of millions of unique TCR beta chains, some 12 million of them shared. Sequencing used immunoSEQ multiplex PCR; TCRdb keeps in-frame clones, though not all of them. That table is the source of V, J and clone size, and D and trimming were worked out from the DNA. The sample holds 120,000 or so clones; about 83% are singletons and the top ten take about 3%. This clone was counted a few times. The donors were healthy bone marrow donors. The sample consisted of PBMCs. This TCR was sampled from a man under 40 in good health and CMV-seronegative.

CDR3 DNA sequence: TGTGCCAGCTACAGTCTCTCTGGGGCCAACGTCCTGACTTTC. It specifies CASYSLSGANVLTF. The V and J genes are TRBV27 and TRBJ2-6; D unclear. Germline values: CDR1 MNHEY, CDR2 SMNVEV (reference sequence). The ends were cut back, 8 bases at V and 0 bases at J, with 8 bases in the middle. The CDR3 extends over 14 amino acids.